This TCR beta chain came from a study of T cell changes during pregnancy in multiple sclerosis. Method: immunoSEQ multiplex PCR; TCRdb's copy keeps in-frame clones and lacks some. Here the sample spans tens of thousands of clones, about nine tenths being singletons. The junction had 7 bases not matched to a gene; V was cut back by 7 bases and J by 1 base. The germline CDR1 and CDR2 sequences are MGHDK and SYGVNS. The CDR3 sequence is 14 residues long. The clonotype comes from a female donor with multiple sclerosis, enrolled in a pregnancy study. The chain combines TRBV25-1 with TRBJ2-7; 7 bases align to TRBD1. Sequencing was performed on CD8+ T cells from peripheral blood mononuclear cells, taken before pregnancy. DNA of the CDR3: TGTGCCAGCATTGACGACAGGGAGTCCTACGAGCAGTACTTC. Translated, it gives CASIDDRESYEQYF.